Listed below are T cell receptor beta chains from one sample, sequenced in a study of metastatic and nonmetastatic thyroid tumors. With MiXCR, TCRdb called clones anew from the PCR reads. This sample carries some 20,000 clones, roughly 17% of them seen once, and the ten largest clones take about 18%. Source material: blood. The receptors originated from a male donor with papillary thyroid cancer or a benign thyroid nodule (not recorded which). Some clones in this sample may be carry-over from other donors' samples. Both conserved end residues are part of each CDR3. The D gene is left open where the match is weak. Clone size is shown for a subset of rows, as once, few, many or a class of expanded clone.

TRBV27	TRBJ1-1	many	NA	TGTGCCAGCAGTTTAGTCAGTTTGAACACTGAAGCTTTCTTT	CASSLVSLNTEAFF
TRBV12-3/TRBV12-4	TRBJ2-2	many	NA	TGTGCCAGCAGGGGGACAACGAACACCGGGGAGCTGTTTTTT	CASRGTTNTGELFF
TRBV6-1	TRBJ2-3	NA	NA	TGTGCCAGCAGTGAAAACACAGATACGCAGTATTTT	CASSENTDTQYF
TRBV9	TRBJ1-1	NA	NA	TGTGCCAGCAGCTCACAATCAGGGGTGGAGGGCACTGAAGCTTTCTTT	CASSSQSGVEGTEAFF
TRBV7-8	TRBJ2-1	many	TRBD2	TGTGCCAGCAGCCGAGTTGGGGGAGTAGCGGGATCCTGGGAGCAGTTCTTC	CASSRVGGVAGSWEQFF
TRBV6-1	TRBJ2-2	few	NA	TGTGCCACCACCCTTGCCGGGGAGCTGTTTTTT	CATTLAGELFF
TRBV19	TRBJ1-5	NA	NA	TGTGCCAGTAGTATAGGCCGTCAGCATAGAGGTCAGCCCCAGCATTTT	CASSIGRQHRGQPQHF
TRBV5-1	TRBJ2-7	many	NA	TGCGCCAGCAGCTTTTGGAAGTCCTACGAGCAGTACTTC	CASSFWKSYEQYF
TRBV27	TRBJ2-1	many	NA	TGTGCCAGCAGCTACAGCAATGAGCAGTTCTTC	CASSYSNEQFF
TRBV18	TRBJ2-5	many	NA	TGTGCCAGCTCACCAGGGTTCGGGTCCCAAGAGACCCAGTACTTC	CASSPGFGSQETQYF
TRBV28	TRBJ1-5	many	NA	TGTGCCAGCAGTTTAAAAAAGCCCCAGCATTTT	CASSLKKPQHF
TRBV7-9	TRBJ1-5	many	NA	TGTGCCAGCAGCTCAGGGGATCGAAGGCAGCCCCAGCATTTT	CASSSGDRRQPQHF
TRBV11-3	TRBJ2-1	many	TRBD1	TGTGCCAGCAGCAAAGACAGGGGGCTAACCTACAATGAGCAGTTCTTC	CASSKDRGLTYNEQFF
TRBV19	TRBJ2-7	many	NA	TGTGCCAGTAGTATAGATGGATCCTACGAGCAGTACTTC	CASSIDGSYEQYF
TRBV27	TRBJ2-7	NA	NA	TGTGCCAGCAGTTTAATCGAGGGGTTAGGCGAGCAGTACTTC	CASSLIEGLGEQYF
TRBV20-1	TRBJ2-7	many	TRBD2	TGCAGTGCTAGAGAAATAGCGGGAATCCACGAGCAGTACTTC	CSAREIAGIHEQYF
TRBV2	TRBJ2-1	many	NA	TGTGCCAGCCGGGTCCGAAGGCTGTTCTTC	CASRVRRLFF
TRBV5-4	TRBJ2-1	NA	NA	TGTGCCAGCATCCCCGGGGGAAGCTCCTACAATGAGCATTTCTTC	CASIPGGSSYNEHFF
TRBV6-1	TRBJ2-7	few	NA	TGTGCCAGCAGTGATGGGGCCCGGGGTAGCGACGAGCAGTACTTC	CASSDGARGSDEQYF
TRBV6-2/TRBV6-3	TRBJ2-2	NA	NA	TGTGCCACCTCCTCCCGGTCCGGGAACACCGGGGAGCTGTTTTTT	CATSSRSGNTGELFF
TRBV19	TRBJ1-2	many	NA	TGTGCCAGTAGTTCTAGACCGGTTGGCTACACCTTC	CASSSRPVGYTF
TRBV7-8	TRBJ2-7	NA	NA	TGTGCCAGCAGCCTCGACAGGGAGGTCGACGAGCAGTACTTC	CASSLDREVDEQYF
TRBV3-1	TRBJ2-2	many	NA	TGTGCCAGCAGCCAAGACAGAGGGCACGGGGAGCTGTTTTTT	CASSQDRGHGELFF
TRBV15	TRBJ2-1	many	TRBD2	TGTGCCACCAGCAGAGATCCTAGCGGGAGCTATGAGCAGTTCTTC	CATSRDPSGSYEQFF
TRBV9	TRBJ1-5	many	TRBD1	TGTGCCAGCAGCCCCGCGGATGGGACAGGGGATCAGCCCCAGCATTTT	CASSPADGTGDQPQHF
TRBV2	TRBJ2-6	NA	TRBD1	TGTGCCAGCAGACCGGGACAGGGCTCTGGGGCCAACGTCCTGACTTTC	CASRPGQGSGANVLTF
TRBV27	TRBJ2-1	few	TRBD2	TGTGCCAGCAGTGTCGGGCGGGGGGGTGAGCAGTTCTTC	CASSVGRGGEQFF
TRBV7-9	TRBJ2-7	few	NA	TGTGCCAGCAGCGACGACTACTACGAGCAGTACTTC	CASSDDYYEQYF
TRBV28	TRBJ2-2	NA	NA	TGTGCCAGCAGTTTATGGGCCCCAGAAAAGCCGAACACCGGGGAGCTGTTTTTT	CASSLWAPEKPNTGELFF
TRBV5-1	TRBJ1-1	many	TRBD1	TGCGCCAGCAGCTTGGAAGGACAGGAAGGGATCACTGAAGCTTTCTTT	CASSLEGQEGITEAFF
TRBV24-1	TRBJ1-1	many	NA	TGTGCCACCAGGGAGACAGGGAACACTGAAGCTTTCTTT	CATRETGNTEAFF
TRBV3-1	TRBJ2-7	NA	TRBD1	TGTGCCAGCCCCCGGGACAGGGGCTGGGACGAGCAGTACTTC	CASPRDRGWDEQYF
TRBV3-1	TRBJ2-1	many	NA	TGTGCCAGCAGCCTAGACACAAGCCAATACAATGAGCAGTTCTTC	CASSLDTSQYNEQFF
TRBV5-1	TRBJ2-3	NA	TRBD2	TGCGCCAGCAGCTTGGGACTAGCGGGAGGGCGGGCAGATACGCAGTATTTT	CASSLGLAGGRADTQYF
TRBV24-1	TRBJ2-3	many	TRBD1	TGTGCCACCAGTGATTTGGGGACAGACACAGATACGCAGTATTTT	CATSDLGTDTDTQYF
TRBV24-1	TRBJ2-2	many	NA	TGTGCCACCAGTGTACAGAACACCGGGGAGCTGTTTTTT	CATSVQNTGELFF
TRBV5-5	TRBJ2-7	NA	TRBD1	TGTGCAATCAGCGGACGACAGGGATCCTACGAGCAGTACTTC	CAISGRQGSYEQYF
TRBV11-2	TRBJ1-1	NA	NA	TGTGCCAGCAGCTCTGGACAGCCCTCGTCGGGAGCTTTCTTT	CASSSGQPSSGAFF
TRBV20-1	TRBJ1-5	medium-sized	TRBD1	TGCAGTGCAATAATCCCGACAGGGGATAATCAGCCCCAGCATTTT	CSAIIPTGDNQPQHF
TRBV20-1	TRBJ1-5	NA	TRBD1	TGCAGTGCTTCTTTCGGGACAGGGAAGGTTCAGCCCCAGCATTTT	CSASFGTGKVQPQHF
TRBV28	TRBJ2-2	many	TRBD2	TGTGCCAGCAGTTTATGGACTAGCGGGACTATCGGGGAGCTGTTTTTT	CASSLWTSGTIGELFF
TRBV11-2	TRBJ2-7	many	NA	TGTGCCAGCAGCTTAGGGGTAGGAGGCTACGAGCAGTACTTC	CASSLGVGGYEQYF
TRBV11-2	TRBJ1-2	NA	NA	TGTGCCAGCAGCACTGGACCCAGGGAGGGCTACACCTTC	CASSTGPREGYTF
TRBV19	TRBJ2-2	NA	TRBD2	TGTGCCAGTAGTTGGGCTAGCGGGGACGGGGAGCTGTTTTTT	CASSWASGDGELFF
TRBV7-2	TRBJ1-5	NA	NA	TGTGCCAGCAGCTTAGACCCCTGGGACAATCAGCCCCAGCATTTT	CASSLDPWDNQPQHF
TRBV20-1	TRBJ2-7	few	TRBD2	TGCAGTGCTAGGGGGGCTAGCGGGCAAACCTACGAGCAGTACTTC	CSARGASGQTYEQYF
TRBV24-1	TRBJ2-1	many	TRBD1	TGTGCCACCAGTGATTTGGGACAGGGATCTGGCAATGAGCAGTTCTTC	CATSDLGQGSGNEQFF
TRBV28	TRBJ1-5	NA	TRBD1	TGTGCCAGCAGTCGTTACAGGGGCAATCAGCCACAGAATTTT	CASSRYRGNQPQNF
TRBV20-1	TRBJ2-7	many	NA	TGCAGTGCTAGATACCCTAGCGCCTACGAGCAGTACTTC	CSARYPSAYEQYF
TRBV20-1	TRBJ2-7	medium-sized	TRBD1	TGCAGTGCTAGTATCGGACAGGGATTTGACGAGCAGTACTTC	CSASIGQGFDEQYF
TRBV7-3	TRBJ2-5	many	NA	TGTGCCAGCAGCCCTAGGGAGACCCAGTACTTC	CASSPRETQYF